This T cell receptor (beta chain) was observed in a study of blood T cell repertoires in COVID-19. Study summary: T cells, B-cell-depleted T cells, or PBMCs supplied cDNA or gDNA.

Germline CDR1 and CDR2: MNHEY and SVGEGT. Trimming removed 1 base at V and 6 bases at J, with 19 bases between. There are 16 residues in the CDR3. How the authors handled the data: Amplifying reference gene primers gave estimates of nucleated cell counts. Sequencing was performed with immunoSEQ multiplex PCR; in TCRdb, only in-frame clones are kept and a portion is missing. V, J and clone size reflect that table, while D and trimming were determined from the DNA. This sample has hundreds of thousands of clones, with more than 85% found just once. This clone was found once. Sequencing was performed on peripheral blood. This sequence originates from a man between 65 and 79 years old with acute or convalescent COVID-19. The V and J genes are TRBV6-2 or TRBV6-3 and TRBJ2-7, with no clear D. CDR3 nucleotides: TGTGCCAGCAGTTACTTTGTCATAACCTACGCCTCCGAGCAGTACTTC. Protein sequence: CASSYFVITYASEQYF.